These 17 T cell receptor beta chains were sequenced from one sample in a study of coeliac disease. Produced via immunoSEQ multiplex PCR; TCRdb's table is partial and in-frame only. The sample yields a few thousand clones, approximately 54% seen once. Sequenced sample: intraepithelial lymphocytes from the gut. Every receptor here comes from a human donor with active celiac disease.

Written as DNA, the CDR3 is TGCGCCAGCAGCTTCTTCCCCTCTGGGGCCAACGTCCTGACTTTC. Encoded protein: CASSFFPSGANVLTF. The chain combines TRBV5-1 with TRBJ2-6; D unclear. CDR1 and CDR2 from the germline V gene are SGHRS and YFSETQ. Trimming cost V 2 bases and J 0 bases, with 6 bases left between them. The CDR3 spans 15 residues. Looking up the rest from reference TRBV5-1 and TRBJ2-6 gives the full variable domain: KAGVTQTPRYLIKTRGQQVTLSCSPISGHRSVSWYQQTPGQGLQFLFEYFSETQRNKGNFPGRFSGRQFSNSRSEMNVSTLELGDSALYLCASSFFPSGANVLTFGAGSRLTVL.

This clone turned up a few times. The chain joins TRBV29-1 to TRBJ2-1; D is possibly TRBD2 (5 bases). The CDR3 is 15 residues long. Germline CDR1 reads SQVTM; CDR2 reads ANQGSEA. V lost 8 bases and J lost 5, with 22 bases in between. The CDR3 bases are TGCAGCTCATTGGGGTGGGAGATCGAGGACAATGAGCAGTTCTTC. Protein product: CSSLGWEIEDNEQFF.

This chain joins TRBV28 and TRBJ1-6; D unresolved. Trimming removed 11 bases at V and 0 bases at J, with 14 bases between. Germline values: CDR1 MDHEN, CDR2 SYDVKM. The CDR3 spans 15 residues. Here the CDR3 DNA reads TGTGCCTCCTTTCCCGGGAGCTCCTATAATTCACCCCTCCACTTT. This gives the protein CASFPGSSYNSPLHF.

This clone was picked up a small number of times. This chain joins TRBV15 and TRBJ2-7; TRBD1 is a possible D gene (5 bases). Germline CDR1 and CDR2: LNHNV and YYDKDF (reference sequence). V shed 4 bases and J shed 1 base, with 11 bases lying between them. The CDR3 extends over 14 amino acids. CDR3 coding DNA: TGTGCCACCAGCATGGGAAGGGGATCCTACGAGCAGTACTTC. Translating gives CATSMGRGSYEQYF.

V and J are TRBV29-1 and TRBJ2-5; TRBD2 is a possible D gene (6 bases). CDR1 and CDR2 from the germline V gene are SQVTM and ANQGSEA. The CDR3 loop spans 11 amino acids. Trimming shortened V by 6 bases and J by 5 bases, and 10 bases separated the two germline ends. The CDR3 sequence is CSVAEGETQYF. The CDR3 DNA follows: TGCAGCGTCGCGGAGGGGGAGACCCAGTACTTC.

The genes are TRBV27 and TRBJ2-4; tentatively, D is TRBD2 (6 bases). Looked up from germline, CDR1 is MNHEY and CDR2 is SMNVEV (reference sequence). This CDR3 is 17 amino acids long. With 3 bases removed from V and 4 bases from J, the gap between germline ends came to 19 bases. CDR3 sequence (DNA): TGTGCCAGCAGTTTGAGGGACTCTACCCGGGGAAAAAACATTCAGTACTTC. Protein: CASSLRDSTRGKNIQYF.

The chain has TRBV19 and TRBJ1-2; 7 bases match TRBD1. J lost 2 bases, V lost 2 bases, and 5 bases had no gene match. CDR1 and CDR2 from the germline V gene are LNHDA and SQIVND (reference sequence). The CDR3 has 15 amino acids. CDR3 nucleotide sequence: TGTGCCAGTAGTATAATCTGGACAGGCAACTATGGCTACACCTTC. It yields the protein CASSIIWTGNYGYTF.

V and J are TRBV10-3 and TRBJ2-3; 7 bases align to TRBD1. Germline-derived CDR1 and CDR2 are ENHRY and SYGVKD. Unmatched junction bases numbered 5, after V lost 6 bases and J lost 5 bases. There are 13 residues in the CDR3. DNA for the CDR3: TGTGCCATCAGGAGACAGGGAGAAGATACGCAGTATTTT. This codes for CAIRRQGEDTQYF.

CDR3 region: CASSLYLAGLTTDTQYF. The CDR3 nucleotides are TGTGCCAGCAGCTTATATCTAGCGGGACTCACCACAGATACGCAGTATTTT. V and J are TRBV11-2 and TRBJ2-3; 9 bases fit TRBD2. The CDR3 length is 17 residues. CDR1 and CDR2 from the germline V gene are SGHAT and FQNNGV. Trimming took 2 bases from V and 2 from J; bases not matched to a gene: 8. The entire variable domain, with the rest obtained from reference TRBV11-2 and TRBJ2-3, is as follows: EAGVAQSPRYKIIEKRQSVAFWCNPISGHATLYWYQQILGQGPKLLIQFQNNGVVDDSQLPKDRFSAERLKGVDSTLKIQPAKLEDSAVYLCASSLYLAGLTTDTQYFGPGTRLTVL.

V is TRBV2 and J is TRBJ2-2; D is possibly TRBD2 (5 bases). Trimming pared 7 bases from V and 0 bases from J, leaving 12 bases between. CDR3 size: 15 residues. CDR1 and CDR2 from the germline V gene are SNHLY and FYNNEI. CDR3 bases: TGTGCCAGCACCCCGTGGAGGACGAACACCGGGGAGCTGTTTTTT. As protein: CASTPWRTNTGELFF.

The chain recombines TRBV4-1 with TRBJ2-7, with D maybe TRBD1 (6 bases). V gave up 3 bases and J gave up 1 base, with 10 bases separating them. The CDR3 sequence is 14 residues long. Germline lookup yields CDR1 MGHRA and CDR2 YSYEKL. In DNA form, the CDR3 reads TGCGCCAGCAGCCACGCGGACAGATCCTACGAGCAGTACTTC. Its translation: CASSHADRSYEQYF.

The rearrangement joins TRBV27 to TRBJ1-5, with 10 nucleotides matching TRBD1. This CDR3 is built from 17 residues. Germline V gene sequence: CDR1 MNHEY, CDR2 SMNVEV (reference sequence). With 3 bases clipped from V and 1 base from J, the junction kept 6 bases outside the gene matches. CDR3 sequence: CASSLGQGPESNQPQHF. CDR3 nucleotides: TGTGCCAGCAGTTTGGGACAGGGGCCGGAGAGCAATCAGCCCCAGCATTTT.

The chain uses TRBV2 and TRBJ1-2; TRBD1 matches 8 bases. CDR3 length: 12 amino acids. Germline lookup yields CDR1 SNHLY and CDR2 FYNNEI. Trimming at V came to 7 bases and at J to 5 bases, leaving 3 bases not matched to a gene. Here the CDR3 reads CASTTGDYGYTF. The CDR3 bases are TGTGCCAGCACGACAGGGGATTATGGCTACACCTTC.

This clone was observed a few times. The chain links TRBV27 to TRBJ2-2; TRBD1 matches at 8 bases. CDR3 length: 16 residues. CDR1 and CDR2 (germline): MNHEY, SMNVEV (reference sequence). J gave up 3 bases and V 4 bases, and 7 bases lay outside the gene matches. The CDR3 loop is CASSSEGTGYTGELFF. The CDR3 DNA reads as TGTGCCAGCAGTTCAGAAGGGACAGGATACACCGGGGAGCTGTTTTTT.

The chain carries TRBV7-9 and TRBJ1-6; no clear D. Trimming shortened V by 5 bases and J by 8 bases, and 13 bases separated the two germline ends. The V gene's germline CDR1 is SEHNR and CDR2 FQNEAQ (reference sequence). This CDR3 comprises 14 residues. In nucleotides, the CDR3 is TGTGCCAGCAGCCTCTTGGACTGGGATTCACCCCTCCACTTT. It yields the protein CASSLLDWDSPLHF.

Remarks on this clone: Other DNA sequences of this sample code for an identical CDR3. The chain has TRBV30 and TRBJ1-5; TRBD1 matches 10 bases. This CDR3 is built from 16 residues. V lost 4 bases, J lost 6 bases, and 12 bases stayed unmatched. Germline CDR1 is GTSNPN and CDR2 is SVGIG (reference sequence). CDR3 amino acids: CAWTPQDRGNSQPQHF. As DNA, the CDR3 is TGTGCCTGGACCCCGCAGGACAGGGGGAACTCTCAGCCCCAGCATTTT.

Sample share makes this clone large (0.1 to 1%). The chain is built from TRBV13 and TRBJ2-1, with 10 nucleotides matching TRBD2. Trimming took 5 bases from V and 5 from J; bases not matched to a gene: 9. CDR1 is PRHDT and CDR2 is FYEKMQ in the germline V gene (reference sequence). This CDR3 spans 16 amino acids. The CDR3 here is CASSPTSGAGNNEQFF. The CDR3 DNA reads TGTGCCAGCAGCCCTACTAGCGGGGCGGGGAACAATGAGCAGTTCTTC.